The source of this T cell receptor beta chain is a study of vaccination effects on CD4 cells after COVID-19 (dated by TCRdb to 2022 to 2024). Study-wide context: In the ViraFEST assay, PBMC were stimulated with viral peptide pools, and antigen-specific CD4+ T cell clonotypes were then identified by expansion using TCR sequencing. A total of roughly 9 COVID-19 convalescent patients and a handful of SARS-CoV-2-naive healthy vaccine recipients were included in the full study. Post-vaccine samples across the study were collected a median of 72 days after the second dose, with a range of 14 to 241. Cultures from other donors in the study were sequenced with the Oncomine TCR Beta short-read assay on an Illumina iSeq 100. Around 2 million PBMC per well were cultured in IMDM with 5% human AB serum, 9 to 10 IU/ml IL-2 and gentamicin, plus 10 ug/ml peptides. SARS-CoV-2 spike-specific CD4+ TCR repertoires were compared before and after mRNA vaccination in COVID-19 convalescent patients and in infection-naive vaccine recipients.

After around 10 days of culture, CD4+ T cells were isolated with the EasySep CD4+ T cell isolation kit. Each participant received two doses of an mRNA SARS-CoV-2 vaccine, either BNT162b2 or mRNA-1273. None of the healthy vaccine recipients had a prior SARS-CoV-2 infection, which was confirmed by nucleocapsid antibody tests that came back negative both before and after vaccination. Half of the culture medium was replaced with fresh IL-2-containing medium on days 3 and 7. Unless noted otherwise, every peptide stimulation condition was grown in triplicate wells. PBMC were separated from whole blood using Ficoll-Paque Plus gradient centrifugation and were then either cryopreserved at -140C or used fresh. Genomic DNA was extracted from cultured CD4+ T cells with the QIAamp micro DNA kit. What the work shows at the level of the full study, not this receptor alone: Marked clonal contraction was observed in both infection-induced and vaccine-induced clones at late post-vaccination timepoints, consistent with waning T cell responses. Among healthy vaccine recipients, nearly all vaccine-induced clones were SARS-CoV-2 mono-reactive, and just 1 of 255 was cross-reactive with common cold coronaviruses. The study was limited by a small number of convalescent patients, and early post-infection timepoints were lacking.

This clone was seen just once. The antigen it recognizes is unknown. Base quality data are lacking; no much larger clone is found one base away. The library was made by the immunoSEQ multiplex PCR assay. TCR beta CDR3 sequencing was performed on DNA from the cultured, isolated CD4+ T cells. The published analysis was carried out like this. The analysis removed non-productive TCR sequences, trimmed reads to the CDR3 region, and retained only CDR3s that were 7 or more amino acids long. The MANAFEST web app was used to pick out antigen-specific clonotypes by comparing their expansion in peptide wells with that in reference cultures. For clones to be considered positive, expansion at FDR<0.05 versus reference and all other wells, an odds ratio above 5, and a frequency above 0.1% in two replicate wells were required. Cross-reactive clonotypes were defined as significantly expanded in SARS-CoV-2 spike wells and in at least one common cold coronavirus spike condition. CDR3 similarity was assessed by Levenshtein distance with the stringdist R package, and unrooted trees were built with ape in R 3.6.1. Here the immuneACCESS table is served through TCRdb, limited to in-frame sequences with V and J called. Missing clones are a known gap in these copies; in checked studies unresolved V genes cover under half, and the rest lacks a known reason. Clone size and V and J calls were adopted from that table, with D and trimming inferred from the DNA. The sample table contains about 47,000 clones; only one count was recorded for roughly two thirds of them. The biggest ten clones account for over 6.5% of the sample.

The junction carries 16 bases between V and J, which are trimmed by 4 bases and 0 bases respectively. CDR1 and CDR2 are read off the germline V gene as MNHNS and SASEGT. Reading from cysteine to phenylalanine, the CDR3 counts 17 amino acids. The retained sequence is limited to the CDR3, 51 bases, with the frame set at the first base. The V and J genes are TRBV6-1 and TRBJ2-4, with the identity of the D gene unclear. This TCR came from a human donor who received a COVID-19 vaccine. The sample consisted of CD4+ T cells from PBMCs cultured without peptide, taken after COVID-19 vaccination. For the CDR3, the sequence is CASSALTSSIAKNIQYF. The bases are TGTGCCAGCAGTGCTCTTACCAGTTCCATAGCCAAAAACATTCAGTACTTC.